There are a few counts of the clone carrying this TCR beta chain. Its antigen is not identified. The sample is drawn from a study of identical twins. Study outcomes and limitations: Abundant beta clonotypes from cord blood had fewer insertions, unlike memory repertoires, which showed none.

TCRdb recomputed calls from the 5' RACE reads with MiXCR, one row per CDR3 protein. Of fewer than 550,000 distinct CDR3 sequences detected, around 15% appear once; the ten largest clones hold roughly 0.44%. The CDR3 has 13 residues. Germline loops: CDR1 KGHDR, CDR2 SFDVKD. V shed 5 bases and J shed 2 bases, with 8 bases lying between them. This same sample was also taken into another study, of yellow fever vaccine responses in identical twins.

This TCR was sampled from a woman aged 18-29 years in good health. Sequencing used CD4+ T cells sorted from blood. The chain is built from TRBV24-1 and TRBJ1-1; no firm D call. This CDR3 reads CATSGAVNTEAFF. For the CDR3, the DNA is TGTGCCACCAGTGGAGCGGTTAACACTGAAGCTTTCTTT.